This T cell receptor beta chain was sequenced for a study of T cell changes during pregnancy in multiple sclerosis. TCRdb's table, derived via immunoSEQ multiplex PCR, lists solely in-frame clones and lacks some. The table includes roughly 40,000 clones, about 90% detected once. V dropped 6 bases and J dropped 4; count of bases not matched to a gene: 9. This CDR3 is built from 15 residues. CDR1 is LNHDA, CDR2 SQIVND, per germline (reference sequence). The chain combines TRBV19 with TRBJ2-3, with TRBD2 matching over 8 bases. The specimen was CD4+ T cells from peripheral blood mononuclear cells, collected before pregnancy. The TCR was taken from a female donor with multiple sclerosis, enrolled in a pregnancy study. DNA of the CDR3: TGTGCCAGTAGGACATTGTCGGGAGGGGCAGATACGCAGTATTTT. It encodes CASRTLSGGADTQYF.